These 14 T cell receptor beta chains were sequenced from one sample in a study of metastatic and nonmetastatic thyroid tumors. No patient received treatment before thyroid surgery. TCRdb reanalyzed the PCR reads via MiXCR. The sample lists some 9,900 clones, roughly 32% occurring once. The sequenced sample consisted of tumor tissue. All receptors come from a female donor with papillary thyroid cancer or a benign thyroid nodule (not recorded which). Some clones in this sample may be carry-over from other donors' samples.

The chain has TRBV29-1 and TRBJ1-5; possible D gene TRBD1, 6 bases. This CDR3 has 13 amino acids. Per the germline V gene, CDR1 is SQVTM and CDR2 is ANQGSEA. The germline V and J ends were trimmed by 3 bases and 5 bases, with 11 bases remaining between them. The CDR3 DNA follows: TGCAGCGTTGAGGTTAACAGGGATCAGCCCCAGCATTTT. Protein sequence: CSVEVNRDQPQHF.

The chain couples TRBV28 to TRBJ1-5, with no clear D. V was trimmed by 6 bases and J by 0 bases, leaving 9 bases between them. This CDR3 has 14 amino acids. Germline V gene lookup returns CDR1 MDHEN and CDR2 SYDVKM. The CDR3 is CASSPLDSNQPQHF. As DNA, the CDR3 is TGTGCCAGCAGCCCCTTGGATAGCAATCAGCCCCAGCATTTT.

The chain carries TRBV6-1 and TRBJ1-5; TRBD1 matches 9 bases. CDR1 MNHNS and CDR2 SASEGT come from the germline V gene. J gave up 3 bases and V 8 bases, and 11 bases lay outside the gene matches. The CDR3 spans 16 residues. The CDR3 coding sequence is TGTGCCAGCGGGACAGGGTCCCCTCTTTTCAATCAGCCCCAGCATTTT. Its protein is CASGTGSPLFNQPQHF.

The CDR3 nucleotides read TGTGCCACCAGTGATGGCTCAGGGTCCCAGCCCCAGCATTTT. This encodes CATSDGSGSQPQHF. The chain joins TRBV24-1 to TRBJ1-5, with D possibly being TRBD1 (5 bases). The CDR3 spans 14 residues. The germline CDR1 and CDR2 sequences are KGHDR and SFDVKD. Trimming shortened V by 3 bases and J by 7 bases, and 12 bases separated the two germline ends.

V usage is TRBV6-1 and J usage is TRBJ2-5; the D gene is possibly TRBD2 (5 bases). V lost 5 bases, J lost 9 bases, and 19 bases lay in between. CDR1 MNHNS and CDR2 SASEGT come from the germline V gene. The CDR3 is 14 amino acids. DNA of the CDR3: TGTGCCAGCAGTTGGACCACCGAGGGAAGGGCCCAGTACTTC. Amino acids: CASSWTTEGRAQYF.

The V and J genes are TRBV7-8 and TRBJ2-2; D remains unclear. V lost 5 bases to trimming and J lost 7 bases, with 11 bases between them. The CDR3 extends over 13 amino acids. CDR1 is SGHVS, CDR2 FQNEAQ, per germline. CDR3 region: CASSPIPLGELFF. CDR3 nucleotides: TGTGCCAGCAGCCCGATTCCCCTCGGGGAGCTGTTTTTT.

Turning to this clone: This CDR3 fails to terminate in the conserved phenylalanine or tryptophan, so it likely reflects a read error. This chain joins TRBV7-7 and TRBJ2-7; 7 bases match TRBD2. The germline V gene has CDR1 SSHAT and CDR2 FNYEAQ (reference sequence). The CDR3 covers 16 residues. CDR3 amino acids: CASIPAPGLSGYEQYS. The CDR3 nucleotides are TGTGCTAGCATCCCGGCACCGGGACTATCGGGATACGAGCAGTACTCC.

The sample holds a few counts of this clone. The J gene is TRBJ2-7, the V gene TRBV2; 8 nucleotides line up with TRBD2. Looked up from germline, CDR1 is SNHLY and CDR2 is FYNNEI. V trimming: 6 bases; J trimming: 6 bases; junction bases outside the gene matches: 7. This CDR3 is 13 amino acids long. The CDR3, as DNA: TGTGCCAGCAGGGATCCTAGCGGGTTCGAGCAGTACTTC. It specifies CASRDPSGFEQYF.

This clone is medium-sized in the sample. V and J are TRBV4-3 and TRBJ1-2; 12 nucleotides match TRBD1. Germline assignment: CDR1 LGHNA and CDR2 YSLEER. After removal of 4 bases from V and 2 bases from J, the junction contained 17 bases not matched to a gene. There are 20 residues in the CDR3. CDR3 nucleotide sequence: TGCGCCAGCAGCCCAGAAATAAGTCGGGACAGGGGGCCCAAAAACTATGGCTACACCTTC. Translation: CASSPEISRDRGPKNYGYTF.

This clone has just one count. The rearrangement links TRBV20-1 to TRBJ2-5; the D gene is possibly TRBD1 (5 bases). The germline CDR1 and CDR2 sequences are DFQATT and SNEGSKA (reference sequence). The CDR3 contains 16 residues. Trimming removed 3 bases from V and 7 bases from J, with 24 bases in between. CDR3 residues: CSARNQMAGLVRTQYF. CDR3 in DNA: TGCAGTGCTAGGAATCAAATGGCAGGGCTAGTTAGGACCCAGTACTTC.

CDR3 sequence: CASSLGTSDEQYF. CDR3 DNA sequence: TGCGCCAGCAGCTTGGGGACTAGCGACGAGCAGTACTTC. The rearrangement links TRBV5-1 to TRBJ2-7, with 9 bases aligning to TRBD2. From germline, CDR1 is SGHRS and CDR2 YFSETQ. V lost 0 bases, J lost 5 bases, and 0 bases stayed unmatched. The CDR3 runs to 13 residues.

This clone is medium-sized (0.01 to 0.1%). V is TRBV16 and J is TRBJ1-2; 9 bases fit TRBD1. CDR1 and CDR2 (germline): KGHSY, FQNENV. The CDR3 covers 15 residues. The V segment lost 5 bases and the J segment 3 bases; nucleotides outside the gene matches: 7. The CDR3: CASSGQGNRDYGYTF. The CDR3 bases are TGTGCCAGCAGCGGACAGGGGAATAGAGACTATGGCTACACCTTC.

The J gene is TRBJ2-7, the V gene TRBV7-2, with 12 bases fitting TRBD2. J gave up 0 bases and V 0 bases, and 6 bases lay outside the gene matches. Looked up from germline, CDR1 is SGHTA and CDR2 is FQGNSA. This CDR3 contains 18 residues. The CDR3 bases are TGTGCCAGCAGCTTAGCCGGGACTAGCGGGCCAATCTCCTACGAGCAGTACTTC. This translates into CASSLAGTSGPISYEQYF.

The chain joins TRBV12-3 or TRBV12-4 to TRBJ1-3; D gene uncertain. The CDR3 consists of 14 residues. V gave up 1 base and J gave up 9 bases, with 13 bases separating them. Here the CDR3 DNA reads TGTGCCAGCAGTTTAGGCCACGCTTCCCCCACCATATATTTT. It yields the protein CASSLGHASPTIYF.